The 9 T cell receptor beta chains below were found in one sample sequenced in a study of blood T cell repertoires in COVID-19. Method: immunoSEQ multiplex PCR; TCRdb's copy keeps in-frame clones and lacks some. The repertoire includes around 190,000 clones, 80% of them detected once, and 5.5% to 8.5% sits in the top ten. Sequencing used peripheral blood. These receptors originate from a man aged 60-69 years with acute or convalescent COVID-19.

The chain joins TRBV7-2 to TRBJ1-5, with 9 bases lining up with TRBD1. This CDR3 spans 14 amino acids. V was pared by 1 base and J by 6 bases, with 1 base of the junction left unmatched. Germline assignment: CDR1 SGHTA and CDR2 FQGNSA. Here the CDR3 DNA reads TGTGCCAGCAGCTTAGACAGGGGGCTTCAGCCCCAGCATTTT. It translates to CASSLDRGLQPQHF.

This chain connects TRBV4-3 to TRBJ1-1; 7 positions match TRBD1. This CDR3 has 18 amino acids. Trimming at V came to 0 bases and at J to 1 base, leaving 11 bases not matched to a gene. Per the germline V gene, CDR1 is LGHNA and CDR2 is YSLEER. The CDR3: CASSQDRQGWKGNTEAFF. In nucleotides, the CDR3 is TGCGCCAGCAGCCAAGATCGACAGGGATGGAAGGGGAACACTGAAGCTTTCTTT.

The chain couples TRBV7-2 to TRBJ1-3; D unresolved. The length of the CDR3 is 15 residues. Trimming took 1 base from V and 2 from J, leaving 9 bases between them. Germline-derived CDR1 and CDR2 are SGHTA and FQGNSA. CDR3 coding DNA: TGTGCCAGCAGCTTAGGGGCCAGGACTGGAAACACCATATATTTT. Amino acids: CASSLGARTGNTIYF.

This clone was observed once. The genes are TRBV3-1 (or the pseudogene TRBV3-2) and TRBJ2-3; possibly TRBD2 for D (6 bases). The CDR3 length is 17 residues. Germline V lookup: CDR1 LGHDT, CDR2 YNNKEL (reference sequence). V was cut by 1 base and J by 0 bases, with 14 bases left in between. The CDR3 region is CASSQVGSGSSTDTQYF. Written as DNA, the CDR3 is TGTGCCAGCAGCCAAGTTGGTAGCGGCTCTAGCACAGATACGCAGTATTTT.

The CDR3 here is CASSLVLGRTSYEQYF. The CDR3 DNA follows: TGCGCCAGCAGCTTGGTGCTTGGGCGAACCTCCTACGAGCAGTACTTC. The chain combines TRBV5-1 with TRBJ2-7; unclear D gene. The CDR3 runs to 16 residues. CDR1 is SGHRS, CDR2 YFSETQ, per germline. Trimming cost V 0 bases and J 0 bases, with 13 bases left between them.

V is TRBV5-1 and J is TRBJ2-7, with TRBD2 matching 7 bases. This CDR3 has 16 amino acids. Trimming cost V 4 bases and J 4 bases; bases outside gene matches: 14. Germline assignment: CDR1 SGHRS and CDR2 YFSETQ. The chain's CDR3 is CASSASGGSLPYEQYF. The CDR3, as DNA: TGCGCCAGCAGCGCTTCAGGCGGGAGTTTGCCTTACGAGCAGTACTTC.

This chain's CDR3 is CASSLGQAGNQPQHF. The CDR3 nucleotides are TGTGCCAGCTCACTTGGACAGGCGGGGAATCAGCCCCAGCATTTT. V and J are TRBV18 and TRBJ1-5; 7 positions match TRBD1. CDR1 KGHSH and CDR2 LQKENI come from the germline V gene. Unmatched junction bases numbered 7, after V lost 4 bases and J lost 4 bases. CDR3 length equals 15 residues.

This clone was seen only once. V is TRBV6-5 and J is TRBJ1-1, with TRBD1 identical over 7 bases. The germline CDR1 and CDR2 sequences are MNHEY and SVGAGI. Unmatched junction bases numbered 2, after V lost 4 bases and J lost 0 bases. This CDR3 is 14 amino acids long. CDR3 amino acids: CASSFDRVNTEAFF. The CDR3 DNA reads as TGTGCCAGCAGTTTTGACAGGGTGAACACTGAAGCTTTCTTT.

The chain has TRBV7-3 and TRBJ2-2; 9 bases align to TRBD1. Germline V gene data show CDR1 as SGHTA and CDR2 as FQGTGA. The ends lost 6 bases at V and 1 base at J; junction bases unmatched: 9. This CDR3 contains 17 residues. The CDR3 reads CASSPGQGPRNTGELFF. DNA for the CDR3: TGTGCCAGCAGTCCGGGACAGGGACCGCGGAACACCGGGGAGCTGTTTTTT.